These 14 T cell receptor beta chains were all obtained from the same sample, sequenced in a study of CD8+ T cells in alopecia areata. Extracted RNA was reverse transcribed, and the resulting cDNA served as sequencing template. The data were produced by immunoSEQ multiplex PCR, yet TCRdb's version contains in-frame clones alone and is incomplete. This table holds about 210,000 clones, around two fifths found once. Treatment described: oral pan-JAK inhibitor, 5-10 mg twice daily. This sample comprised CD4+ T cells sorted from blood, obtained around week 36, from a patient treated with tofacitinib. Every receptor here comes from a human donor with alopecia areata.

The genes are TRBV7-3 and TRBJ2-1; unclear D gene. CDR3 length: 13 amino acids. V was pared by 5 bases and J by 6 bases, with 11 bases between. Per germline, CDR1 SGHTA and CDR2 FQGTGA. The CDR3 sequence: CASSLAVFNEQFF. The CDR3 DNA is TGTGCCAGCAGCCTCGCAGTTTTCAATGAGCAGTTCTTC.

The rearrangement joins TRBV15 to TRBJ2-6; D gene unclear. This CDR3 is built from 15 residues. Trimming left V 0 bases short and J 4 bases short, with 7 bases between. The germline V gene has CDR1 LNHNV and CDR2 YYDKDF (reference sequence). CDR3 DNA: TGTGCCACCAGCAGAGATCATCCAGGGGCCAACGTCCTGACTTTC. This sequence encodes CATSRDHPGANVLTF. The full variable domain, rest sourced from reference TRBV15 and TRBJ2-6, is DAMVIQNPRYQVTQFGKPVTLSCSQTLNHNVMYWYQQKSSQAPKLLFHYYDKDFNNEADTPDNFQSRRPNTSFCFLDIRSPGLGDTAMYLCATSRDHPGANVLTFGAGSRLTVL.

The V and J genes are TRBV2 and TRBJ2-5, with 7 bases matching TRBD2. V was clipped by 8 bases and J by 3 bases; unmatched bases: 12. Germline V CDR1 and CDR2: SNHLY, FYNNEI. The CDR3 is 15 amino acids. The chain's CDR3 is CASSPRGTTKETQYF. The CDR3 nucleotides are TGTGCCAGCTCCCCTCGGGGGACTACTAAAGAGACCCAGTACTTC.

This rearrangement joins TRBV11-1 to TRBJ2-5; D is uncertain. Trimming pared 5 bases from V and 5 bases from J, leaving 12 bases between. The CDR3 has 13 amino acids. From germline, CDR1 is SGHAT and CDR2 FQDESV (reference sequence). The CDR3 protein is CASSTEVRETQYF. The CDR3 coding sequence is TGTGCCAGCAGCACAGAGGTGCGGGAGACCCAGTACTTC.

This chain connects TRBV29-1 to TRBJ2-6, with D perhaps being TRBD1 or TRBD2 (5 bases each). CDR1 and CDR2 (germline): SQVTM, ANQGSEA. The V end was cut by 7 bases, the J end by 0 bases, with 19 bases between. This CDR3 spans 17 amino acids. The CDR3 DNA follows: TGCAGCGCAAGTTGGGGGACGGGGAGCTCTGGGGCCAACGTCCTGACTTTC. The encoded protein is CSASWGTGSSGANVLTF.

This sequence joins TRBV11-2 and TRBJ2-3; maybe TRBD1 (5 bases). The CDR3 totals 14 residues. V lost 2 bases and J 5 bases, leaving 11 bases between the germline ends. Germline lookup yields CDR1 SGHAT and CDR2 FQNNGV. In DNA, the CDR3 is TGTGCCAGCAGCTTAAGACGCCAGGGAGATACGCAGTATTTT. As protein: CASSLRRQGDTQYF.

This sequence joins TRBV30 and TRBJ2-5; D might be TRBD1 (6 bases). This CDR3 spans 13 amino acids. Trimming stripped 5 bases from V and 2 bases from J, with 12 bases between. Germline CDR1 GTSNPN, CDR2 SVGIG (reference sequence). CDR3 DNA sequence: TGTGCCTGGTGTCAGGGGACACAAGAGACCCAGTACTTC. This gives the protein CAWCQGTQETQYF.

The V and J genes are TRBV25-1 and TRBJ1-3; the D is unclear. The CDR3 is made up of 15 amino acids. With 2 bases removed from V and 0 bases from J, the gap between germline ends came to 8 bases. Germline CDR1 and CDR2: MGHDK and SYGVNS. CDR3 residues: CASSEMAYSGNTIYF. The CDR3 DNA sequence: TGTGCCAGCAGTGAAATGGCGTACTCTGGAAACACCATATATTTT. The full variable domain, in which reference TRBV25-1 and TRBJ1-3 provide the parts outside the CDR3, is EADIYQTPRYLVIGTGKKITLECSQTMGHDKMYWYQQDPGMELHLIHYSYGVNSTEKGDLSSESTVSRIRTEHFPLTLESARPSHTSQYLCASSEMAYSGNTIYFGEGSWLTVV.

J is TRBJ1-2 and V is TRBV27; a possible D gene is TRBD1 (5 bases). Germline values: CDR1 MNHEY, CDR2 SMNVEV (reference sequence). V lost 3 bases, J lost 4 bases, and 9 bases lay in between. The length of the CDR3 is 13 residues. CDR3 sequence reads: CASSFREGYGYTF. In DNA form, the CDR3 reads TGTGCCAGCAGTTTCAGGGAGGGCTATGGCTACACCTTC.

This chain joins TRBV15 and TRBJ1-3; D unresolved. The V and J ends lost 0 bases and 0 bases respectively, with 9 bases between them. The CDR3 extends over 16 amino acids. CDR1 and CDR2 from the germline V gene are LNHNV and YYDKDF (reference sequence). This CDR3 reads CATSRDPASSGNTIYF. The CDR3 coding sequence is TGTGCCACCAGCAGAGATCCGGCGAGCTCTGGAAACACCATATATTTT.

The chain uses TRBV30 and TRBJ2-3; D possibly corresponds to TRBD2 (5 bases). The germline CDR1 and CDR2 sequences are GTSNPN and SVGIG (reference sequence). V was pared by 3 bases and J by 3 bases, with 7 bases between. The CDR3 length is 12 residues. CDR3 region: CAWSGGTDTQYF. Here the CDR3 DNA reads TGTGCCTGGAGCGGAGGTACAGATACGCAGTATTTT.

The chain has TRBV29-1 and TRBJ2-5, with D maybe TRBD1 (5 bases). Germline V gives CDR1 SQVTM, CDR2 ANQGSEA. V was pared by 6 bases and J by 3 bases, with 11 bases between. The CDR3 length is 12 residues. CDR3 bases: TGCAGCGTAAGCGACAGTAAAGAGACCCAGTACTTC. The encoded protein is CSVSDSKETQYF. Combining the CDR3 with reference TRBV29-1 and TRBJ2-5 gives the whole variable domain SAVISQKPSRDICQRGTSLTIQCQVDSQVTMMFWYRQQPGQSLTLIATANQGSEATYESGFVIDKFPISRPNLTFSTLTVSNMSPEDSSIYLCSVSDSKETQYFGPGTRLLVL.

This clone showed up many times. The chain carries TRBV18 and TRBJ2-6; D gene unclear. The V end was cut by 2 bases, the J end by 1 base, with 15 bases between. The CDR3 contains 18 residues. The germline V gene encodes CDR1 KGHSH and CDR2 LQKENI. The DNA for the CDR3 is TGTGCCAGCTCACCATTCCAGGCGTCCAAATCTGGGGCCAACGTCCTGACTTTC. The encoded protein is CASSPFQASKSGANVLTF.

This sequence joins TRBV27 and TRBJ2-3; 7 bases are shared with TRBD1. CDR1 and CDR2 (germline): MNHEY, SMNVEV (reference sequence). The CDR3 is made up of 14 amino acids. V shed 4 bases, J shed 5 bases, and the junction held 6 bases outside the gene matches. This CDR3 is CASSSRQGQDTQYF. DNA for the CDR3: TGTGCCAGCAGTTCCCGACAGGGACAAGATACGCAGTATTTT.